The T cell receptor beta chain described here comes from a study of CD8 T cells in ankylosing spondylitis. Study-wide points: Within ankylosing spondylitis blood, a TCR beta motif made up of seven to nine highly homologous variants appeared to be characteristic. In ankylosing spondylitis patients, matched synovial fluid reportedly showed significant enrichment of disease-linked clones. In synovial fluid and blood from reactive arthritis, some motif variants were previously reported.

Generation of TCR beta libraries employed quantitative 5'-RACE incorporating molecular barcodes. MiXCR was run by TCRdb on the 5' RACE reads, yielding one entry per CDR3 protein. Of some 250,000 distinct CDR3 sequences in the sample, around a tenth are singletons; the top ten hold roughly 6.8%. The CDR3 loop spans 15 amino acids. V dropped 0 bases and J dropped 6 bases, with 15 bases sitting between them. In germline, CDR1 is MGHRA, CDR2 YSYEKL. This clonotype came up a few times. Its specificity is not known. Material: blood, either unsorted or a sorted T cell fraction (not recorded which). The chain combines TRBV4-1 with TRBJ2-7, with D perhaps TRBD1 (5 bases). This clonotype was sampled from a male donor with ankylosing spondylitis or in good health (not recorded which). The CDR3 loop reads CASSQDTKGMGEQYF. The CDR3 DNA reads TGCGCCAGCAGCCAAGATACGAAGGGGATGGGCGAGCAGTACTTC.